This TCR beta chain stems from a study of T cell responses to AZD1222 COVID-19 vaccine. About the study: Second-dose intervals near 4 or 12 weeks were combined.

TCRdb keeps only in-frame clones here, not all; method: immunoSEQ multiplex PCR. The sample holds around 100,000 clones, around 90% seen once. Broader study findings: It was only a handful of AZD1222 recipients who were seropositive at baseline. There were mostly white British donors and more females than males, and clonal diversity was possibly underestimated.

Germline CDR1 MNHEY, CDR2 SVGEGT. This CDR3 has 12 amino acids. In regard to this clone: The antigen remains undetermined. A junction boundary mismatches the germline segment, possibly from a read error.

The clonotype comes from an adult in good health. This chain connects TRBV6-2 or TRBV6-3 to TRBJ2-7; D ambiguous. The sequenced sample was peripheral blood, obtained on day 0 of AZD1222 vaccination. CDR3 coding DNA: TGTGCCAGCAGTTCCTCCGGGCCATCACACCACTTC. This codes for CASSSSGPSHHF.